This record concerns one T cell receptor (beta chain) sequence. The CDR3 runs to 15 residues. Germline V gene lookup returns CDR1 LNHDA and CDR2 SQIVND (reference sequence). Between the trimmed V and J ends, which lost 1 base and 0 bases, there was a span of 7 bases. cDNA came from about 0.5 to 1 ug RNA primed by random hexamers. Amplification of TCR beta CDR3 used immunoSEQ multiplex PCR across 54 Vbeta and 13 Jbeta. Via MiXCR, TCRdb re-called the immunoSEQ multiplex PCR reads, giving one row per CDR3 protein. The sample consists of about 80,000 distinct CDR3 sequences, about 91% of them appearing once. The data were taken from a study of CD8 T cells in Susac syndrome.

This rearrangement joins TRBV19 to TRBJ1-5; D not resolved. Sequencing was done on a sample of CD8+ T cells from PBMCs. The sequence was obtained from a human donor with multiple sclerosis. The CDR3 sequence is CASSIASFSNQPQHF. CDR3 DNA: TGTGCCAGTAGTATAGCGAGCTTTAGCAATCAGCCCCAGCATTTT.